These 28 T cell receptor beta chains were sequenced from one sample in a study of CD8+ T cells in alopecia areata. Reverse transcription of extracted RNA yielded cDNA, which provided the sequencing template. Here immunoSEQ multiplex PCR was the method, and the copy in TCRdb shows in-frame clones only, minus some. The sample has approximately 140,000 clones, 40% to 50% seen once. The sequenced sample consisted of CD4+ T cells sorted from blood. The receptors derive from a human donor with alopecia areata.

The J gene is TRBJ2-5, the V gene TRBV19; the match to TRBD1 covers 8 bases. V dropped 8 bases and J dropped 3; count of bases not matched to a gene: 8. Per germline, CDR1 LNHDA and CDR2 SQIVND (reference sequence). The CDR3 runs to 14 residues. CDR3: CASGFATGEETQYF. DNA of the CDR3: TGTGCCAGTGGTTTCGCGACAGGGGAAGAGACCCAGTACTTC.

The V gene is TRBV5-4, the J gene TRBJ2-7; D may correspond to TRBD1 or TRBD2 (5 bases each). CDR1 and CDR2 from the germline V gene are SGHNT and YYREEE (reference sequence). V gave up 4 bases and J gave up 2 bases, with 19 bases separating them. The CDR3 loop spans 16 amino acids. CDR3 protein: CASSGRRDGPPYEQYF. In DNA form, the CDR3 reads TGTGCCAGCAGCGGGCGTAGGGACGGACCACCCTACGAGCAGTACTTC.

This chain uses TRBV30 with TRBJ2-1; 10 bases are a match to TRBD2. CDR1 is GTSNPN, CDR2 SVGIG, per germline (reference sequence). Unmatched junction bases numbered 6, after V lost 3 bases and J lost 10 bases. This CDR3 has 13 amino acids. The DNA for the CDR3 is TGTGCCTGGAGATATACTAGCGGGGTAGAGCAGTTCTTC. As protein: CAWRYTSGVEQFF.

This clone appeared a few times. The CDR3, as DNA: TGCGCCAGCCAAACGGGGGAGTACCAAGAGACCCAGTACTTC. Its protein is CASQTGEYQETQYF. The chain employs TRBV5-1 and TRBJ2-5; D is possibly TRBD2 (6 bases). This CDR3 contains 14 residues. The ends were cut back, 7 bases at V and 0 bases at J, with 13 bases in the middle. The germline gives CDR1 SGHRS, CDR2 YFSETQ.

The chain uses TRBV29-1 and TRBJ2-2, with a possible D match to TRBD1 (6 bases). From germline, CDR1 is SQVTM and CDR2 ANQGSEA. The length of the CDR3 is 14 residues. V lost 7 bases to trimming and J lost 1 base, with 13 bases between them. In DNA, the CDR3 is TGCAGCGGCTTCCGGGACAAGAACACCGGGGAGCTGTTTTTT. Protein sequence: CSGFRDKNTGELFF.

This clone appeared a few times. The genes are TRBV7-9 and TRBJ2-7, with 14 bases matching TRBD2. This CDR3 region has 14 residues. The J segment lost 9 bases and the V segment lost 5 bases, leaving 6 bases of the junction unmatched. From germline, CDR1 is SEHNR and CDR2 FQNEAQ (reference sequence). The CDR3 spells CASSRLAGGPGQYF. In DNA, the CDR3 is TGTGCCAGCAGCCGACTAGCGGGAGGGCCTGGGCAGTACTTC.

This clone has a single count. The chain carries TRBV27 and TRBJ1-2; D possibly corresponds to TRBD1 (5 bases). CDR1 and CDR2 from the germline V gene are MNHEY and SMNVEV (reference sequence). The CDR3 is made up of 15 amino acids. V lost 1 base and J lost 2, with 11 bases in between. As DNA, the CDR3 is TGTGCCAGCAGTTTATTATGGGACGGAAACTATGGCTACACCTTC. Translating it yields CASSLLWDGNYGYTF.

This chain connects TRBV27 to TRBJ1-2; D might be TRBD1 (6 bases). V lost 2 bases and J lost 8, with 12 bases in between. Germline V CDR1 and CDR2: MNHEY, SMNVEV (reference sequence). The CDR3 loop spans 13 amino acids. The CDR3 nucleotides are TGTGCCAGCAGTTTAAGGGGGGCGCCCGGCTACACCTTC. Protein: CASSLRGAPGYTF.

The chain couples TRBV6-5 to TRBJ2-7; 9 nucleotides match TRBD1. There are 15 residues in the CDR3. Germline V lookup: CDR1 MNHEY, CDR2 SVGAGI. V lost 4 bases, J lost 2 bases, and 6 bases stayed unmatched. The DNA for the CDR3 is TGTGCCAGCAGTTTACTGGGACAGGGTCCCTACGAGCAGTACTTC. Translated: CASSLLGQGPYEQYF.

This chain joins TRBV30 and TRBJ1-4; D might be TRBD1 (5 bases). The CDR3 spans 15 residues. Deletions cut 2 bases from V and 5 bases from J, with 15 bases between. Germline V CDR1 and CDR2: GTSNPN, SVGIG (reference sequence). The CDR3 DNA sequence: TGTGCCTGGAGTCCATGGGCGGGACGAAATGAAAAACTGTTTTTT. Protein: CAWSPWAGRNEKLFF.

V and J are TRBV4-2 and TRBJ2-1; D is unresolved. The ends were cut back, 0 bases at V and 2 bases at J, with 8 bases in the middle. CDR3 length: 15 residues. The germline CDR1 and CDR2 sequences are LGHNA and YNFKEQ. The CDR3 DNA sequence: TGTGCCAGCAGCCAAGACGAGCAGACCTACAATGAGCAGTTCTTC. Encoded protein: CASSQDEQTYNEQFF.

This clone was observed a few times. This chain joins TRBV11-2 and TRBJ1-4; D unclear. CDR1 is SGHAT and CDR2 is FQNNGV in the germline V gene. The CDR3 runs to 15 residues. Trimming cost V 1 base and J 3 bases, with 9 bases left between them. The CDR3, as DNA: TGTGCCAGCAGCTTAGTTCCGGCTGCTAATGAAAAACTGTTTTTT. It translates to CASSLVPAANEKLFF. The whole variable domain, filled in from reference TRBV11-2 and TRBJ1-4, reads EAGVAQSPRYKIIEKRQSVAFWCNPISGHATLYWYQQILGQGPKLLIQFQNNGVVDDSQLPKDRFSAERLKGVDSTLKIQPAKLEDSAVYLCASSLVPAANEKLFFGSGTQLSVL.

In its sample, this clone was seen once. This chain connects TRBV7-9 to TRBJ2-2; no definite D call. Germline lookup yields CDR1 SEHNR and CDR2 FQNEAQ (reference sequence). The CDR3 is made up of 15 amino acids. V was shortened by 1 base and J by 0 bases, with 6 bases between the two germline ends. The CDR3 loop is CASSLEVSNTGELFF. CDR3 nucleotides: TGTGCCAGCAGCTTAGAAGTCTCGAACACCGGGGAGCTGTTTTTT.

The genes are TRBV28 and TRBJ2-5; D possibly corresponds to TRBD2 (6 bases). Germline V lookup: CDR1 MDHEN, CDR2 SYDVKM. This CDR3 has 15 amino acids. V lost 5 bases and J 3 bases, leaving 16 bases between the germline ends. CDR3 nucleotide sequence: TGTGCCAGCAGTCCGTCTTTAGCGGCTGAAGAGACCCAGTACTTC. Encoded protein: CASSPSLAAEETQYF.

This clone was recorded a few times. V gene TRBV19 combines with J gene TRBJ1-5; D call uncertain. V was trimmed by 10 bases and J by 6 bases, leaving 16 bases between them. CDR1 and CDR2 from the germline V gene are LNHDA and SQIVND (reference sequence). The CDR3 consists of 13 residues. CDR3 sequence: CATDLSGSQPQHF. The CDR3 DNA follows: TGTGCCACCGACCTCTCGGGTAGTCAGCCCCAGCATTTT.

This clone was seen a handful of times. The chain links TRBV5-1 to TRBJ2-2, with D unresolved. V was trimmed by 0 bases and J by 7 bases, leaving 10 bases between them. CDR3 length: 14 residues. Germline V CDR1 and CDR2: SGHRS, YFSETQ. The CDR3 DNA is TGCGCCAGCAGCTTGGGCCAGACCCACGGGGAGCTGTTTTTT. It encodes CASSLGQTHGELFF.

This clone has just one count. In the same sample, other DNA sequences code for this CDR3. The DNA for the CDR3 is TGCAGCTCCGGGACTTACAATGAGCAGTTCTTC. As protein: CSSGTYNEQFF. The genes are TRBV29-1 and TRBJ2-1; maybe TRBD2 (6 bases). CDR1 is SQVTM, CDR2 ANQGSEA, per germline. The CDR3 totals 11 residues. The germline V and J ends were trimmed by 8 bases and 4 bases, with 9 bases remaining between them.

V gene TRBV30 combines with J gene TRBJ1-2, with TRBD1 as a possible D gene (5 bases). The CDR3 covers 13 residues. Germline V gives CDR1 GTSNPN, CDR2 SVGIG (reference sequence). V was pared by 3 bases and J by 3 bases, with 11 bases between. CDR3 DNA sequence: TGTGCCTGGAGAACAGGCGCACACTATGGCTACACCTTC. It specifies CAWRTGAHYGYTF.

This clone has a handful of counts. The chain has TRBV30 and TRBJ1-1; D perhaps matches TRBD1 (6 bases). The CDR3 loop spans 13 amino acids. CDR1 GTSNPN and CDR2 SVGIG come from the germline V gene (reference sequence). Trimming removed 0 bases from V and 3 bases from J, with 8 bases in between. The CDR3 loop is CAWSVSGDTEAFF. In nucleotides, the CDR3 is TGTGCCTGGAGTGTATCAGGGGACACTGAAGCTTTCTTT.

V gene TRBV25-1 combines with J gene TRBJ2-3, with D hard to call. With 2 bases removed from V and 2 bases from J, the gap between germline ends came to 11 bases. Germline CDR1 MGHDK, CDR2 SYGVNS. This CDR3 is 15 amino acids long. CDR3 DNA sequence: TGTGCCAGCAGTGAAGTAGATAGGGACACAGATACGCAGTATTTT. Amino acid sequence: CASSEVDRDTDTQYF.

This clone has just a few counts. The chain combines TRBV23-1 with TRBJ2-1; D uncertain. TRBV23-1 is an open reading frame, and its role is uncertain. The CDR3 is 14 amino acids. Deletions cut 3 bases from V and 3 bases from J, with 9 bases between. The CDR3 sequence is CASSHCAYYNEQFF. In DNA form, the CDR3 reads TGCGCCAGCAGTCATTGCGCCTACTACAATGAGCAGTTCTTC.

V gene TRBV30 combines with J gene TRBJ2-3, with 13 bases matching TRBD2. Germline assignment: CDR1 GTSNPN and CDR2 SVGIG (reference sequence). With V trimmed by 2 bases and J by 8 bases, 10 bases remained unmatched. The length of the CDR3 is 16 residues. CDR3 nucleotides: TGTGCCTGGAGTAAACTACTAGCGGGAGGGCCGCTTACGCAGTATTTT. Translated: CAWSKLLAGGPLTQYF.

The genes are TRBV18 and TRBJ2-7; 9 bases line up with TRBD1. CDR1 is KGHSH and CDR2 is LQKENI in the germline V gene. The CDR3 is made up of 14 amino acids. The ends lost 3 bases at V and 3 bases at J; junction bases unmatched: 3. CDR3 bases: TGTGCCAGCTCACCCTGGACAGGGGACTACGAGCAGTACTTC. Translated: CASSPWTGDYEQYF.

V is TRBV7-3 and J is TRBJ2-1; D tentatively fits TRBD1 or TRBD2 (5 bases each). Germline values: CDR1 SGHTA, CDR2 FQGTGA. V dropped 1 base and J dropped 7 bases, with 11 bases sitting between them. The CDR3 is 14 amino acids. CDR3 region: CASSLSPWGNEQFF. The CDR3 DNA reads TGTGCCAGCAGCTTAAGCCCCTGGGGGAATGAGCAGTTCTTC.

The chain links TRBV7-8 to TRBJ2-4; D not resolved. CDR1 is SGHVS, CDR2 FQNEAQ, per germline. This CDR3 has 13 amino acids. Trimming pared 5 bases from V and 6 bases from J, leaving 11 bases between. DNA for the CDR3: TGTGCCAGCAGCCTGACAAGCCGAAACATTCAGTACTTC. It codes for CASSLTSRNIQYF.

The CDR3 is CASSRGQGAMNTEAFF. CDR3 nucleotides: TGCGCCAGCAGTCGTGGACAGGGGGCAATGAACACTGAAGCTTTCTTT. The J gene is TRBJ1-1, the V gene TRBV5-1; 11 bases fit TRBD1. The CDR3 has 16 residues. Germline lookup yields CDR1 SGHRS and CDR2 YFSETQ. The V and J ends lost 5 bases and 0 bases, in that order; junction bases with no gene match: 6.

The J gene is TRBJ2-1, the V gene TRBV27; 12 bases agree with TRBD2. Per germline, CDR1 MNHEY and CDR2 SMNVEV (reference sequence). V gave up 5 bases and J gave up 9 bases; unmatched junction bases: 14. This CDR3 has 17 amino acids. DNA of the CDR3: TGTGCCAGCAGTGCTAGCGGGAGGGCCGGCCCCCACAGTGAGCAGTTCTTC. It codes for CASSASGRAGPHSEQFF.

This clone was observed a handful of times. The V call is TRBV29-1, the J call TRBJ2-7; D remains ambiguous. The germline gives CDR1 SQVTM, CDR2 ANQGSEA. CDR3 length equals 10 residues. V was trimmed by 0 bases and J by 5 bases, leaving 2 bases between them. The CDR3 nucleotides read TGCAGCGTTGAAGATCACGAGCAGTACTTC. Translating it yields CSVEDHEQYF.